The source of this TCR beta chain is a study of blood T cells in healthy people across ages. Study findings and constraints: Donors of long life had a larger count of naive CD4+ cells and greater diversity than aged donors. Since the PBMCs were unsorted, naive and antigen-experienced cells could not be conclusively compared.

Note on this clonotype: Its target is unknown.

This CDR3 is built from 14 residues. With 7 bases removed from V and 1 base from J, the gap between germline ends came to 13 bases. Germline V lookup: CDR1 MGHRA, CDR2 YSYEKL. Combining a sample-barcoded 5' primer with a J-beta primer mix, a second PCR ran for roughly 7 to 12 cycles. A single record per CDR3 protein comes from TCRdb applying MiXCR to the 5' RACE reads. The table has over 1.5 million distinct CDR3 sequences, less than 50% seen once; the top ten hold roughly 2%. The source of this sequence is a woman in her thirties or forties in good health. The source material was blood. The rearrangement uses TRBV4-1 and TRBJ1-2, with a tentative D call TRBD1 (5 bases). The CDR3: CASTSTDFNYGYTF. The CDR3 bases are TGCGCCAGCACCTCGACAGATTTTAACTATGGCTACACCTTC.